The T cell receptor beta chain under discussion was sequenced for a study of blood T cell repertoires in COVID-19. The method was immunoSEQ multiplex PCR; TCRdb's version includes in-frame clones alone and lacks a portion of them. The sample lists more than 200,000 clones, 80% to 90% occurring once. Germline assignment: CDR1 SGHRS and CDR2 YFSETQ. V dropped 5 bases and J dropped 2; count of bases not matched to a gene: 7. This CDR3 has 16 amino acids. This clone was recorded a few times. This clonotype was sampled from a woman aged 50 to 60 with acute or convalescent COVID-19. The rearrangement joins TRBV5-1 to TRBJ2-2; 9 bases map to TRBD2. The sequencing sample was made of peripheral blood. The CDR3 region is CASRDLAGRNTGELFF. In DNA form, the CDR3 reads TGCGCCAGCAGGGACCTAGCGGGACGCAACACCGGGGAGCTGTTTTTT. Supplemented by reference TRBV5-1 and TRBJ2-2, the full variable domain reads KAGVTQTPRYLIKTRGQQVTLSCSPISGHRSVSWYQQTPGQGLQFLFEYFSETQRNKGNFPGRFSGRQFSNSRSEMNVSTLELGDSALYLCASRDLAGRNTGELFFGEGSRLTVL.